One and the same sample provided the 30 T cell receptor beta chains below, sequenced in a study of T cell responses to AZD1222 COVID-19 vaccine. Sequenced by immunoSEQ multiplex PCR; TCRdb stores in-frame clones only, minus some. This sample has 90,000 to 130,000 clones, with about four fifths found just once. Specimen: peripheral blood, collected on day 0 of AZD1222 vaccination. The receptors were gathered from an adult in good health.

This clone has just one count. This rearrangement joins TRBV5-1 to TRBJ1-1; no definite D call. V lost 5 bases and J 0 bases, leaving 8 bases between the germline ends. Looked up from germline, CDR1 is SGHRS and CDR2 is YFSETQ. There are 13 residues in the CDR3. Written as DNA, the CDR3 is TGCGCCAGCAGAACCGCAATGAACACTGAAGCTTTCTTT. Translating gives CASRTAMNTEAFF.

The chain recombines TRBV6-5 with TRBJ1-3; tentative D call: TRBD1 (6 bases). Germline values: CDR1 MNHEY, CDR2 SVGAGI. The CDR3 length is 15 residues. V gave up 0 bases and J gave up 8 bases, with 14 bases separating them. The CDR3 is CASSYSGGGWDTIYF. The CDR3 nucleotides read TGTGCCAGCAGTTACTCGGGTGGGGGCTGGGACACCATATATTTT.

The rearrangement joins TRBV7-3 to TRBJ2-3; 16 bases line up with TRBD2. The CDR3 length is 16 residues. V lost 3 bases to trimming and J lost 8 bases; unmatched junction nucleotides: 5. Germline CDR1 is SGHTA and CDR2 is FQGTGA. CDR3 sequence: CASSFAGTSGRATQYF. Written as DNA, the CDR3 is TGTGCCAGCAGCTTTGCCGGGACTAGCGGGAGGGCTACGCAGTATTTT. The full variable domain, its missing parts supplied by reference TRBV7-3 and TRBJ2-3, is GAGVSQTPSNKVTEKGKYVELRCDPISGHTALYWYRQSLGQGPEFLIYFQGTGAADDSGLPNDRFFAVRPEGSVSTLKIQRTERGDSAVYLCASSFAGTSGRATQYFGPGTRLTVL.

The chain couples TRBV7-3 to TRBJ2-2; D remains ambiguous. Looked up from germline, CDR1 is SGHTA and CDR2 is FQGTGA. Trimming shortened V by 5 bases and J by 0 bases, and 16 bases separated the two germline ends. The CDR3 has 17 residues. The CDR3 region is CASSETGHIANTGELFF. As DNA, the CDR3 is TGTGCCAGCAGCGAGACGGGCCACATAGCGAACACCGGGGAGCTGTTTTTT.

The V gene is TRBV6-1, the J gene TRBJ1-6, with 10 bases lining up with TRBD1. V shed 0 bases and J 9 bases; nucleotides not matched to a gene: 5. Per germline, CDR1 MNHNS and CDR2 SASEGT. The CDR3 spans 16 residues. The CDR3 nucleotides are TGTGCCAGCAGTGAAGCACCGACAGGGGGCCTTTCACCCCTCCACTTT. This encodes CASSEAPTGGLSPLHF.

The rearrangement joins TRBV14 to TRBJ2-1; D ambiguous. Trimming removed 3 bases at V and 0 bases at J, with 6 bases between. The germline gives CDR1 SGHDN, CDR2 FVKESK. The CDR3 runs 14 residues. The CDR3 loop reads CASSQASSYNEQFF. The CDR3 bases are TGTGCCAGCAGCCAGGCTAGCTCCTACAATGAGCAGTTCTTC.

A word on this clone: Other DNA sequences in the sample encode the same CDR3. The V and J genes are TRBV7-2 and TRBJ2-6; D not resolved. This CDR3 contains 13 residues. Per the germline V gene, CDR1 is SGHTA and CDR2 is FQGNSA. With 3 bases removed from V and 4 bases from J, the gap between germline ends came to 4 bases. CDR3 protein: CASSFAGANVLTF. The CDR3 nucleotides are TGTGCCAGCAGCTTCGCCGGGGCCAACGTCCTGACTTTC.

The chain uses TRBV5-1 and TRBJ1-5; perhaps TRBD1 as D (5 bases). The germline gives CDR1 SGHRS, CDR2 YFSETQ. This CDR3 has 14 residues. With 1 base removed from V and 7 bases from J, the gap between germline ends came to 12 bases. The CDR3 loop is CASSLSGNAQPQHF. Written as DNA, the CDR3 is TGCGCCAGCAGCTTGTCAGGGAACGCCCAGCCCCAGCATTTT.

The genes are TRBV27 and TRBJ1-6; D remains unclear. CDR3 size: 18 residues. The V gene's germline CDR1 is MNHEY and CDR2 SMNVEV (reference sequence). Trimming removed 6 bases from V and 7 bases from J, with 25 bases in between. CDR3 DNA sequence: TGTGCCAGCAGCTTGAGGGTCAGCGGGGAACTCGTAAATTCACCCCTCCACTTT. Translation gives CASSLRVSGELVNSPLHF.

The genes are TRBV7-9 and TRBJ1-5; perhaps TRBD1 as D (6 bases). Trimming pared 5 bases from V and 12 bases from J, leaving 14 bases between. CDR1 is SEHNR and CDR2 is FQNEAQ in the germline V gene (reference sequence). This CDR3 has 12 amino acids. As DNA, the CDR3 is TGTGCCAGCAGCCACCCGCAGGGGCTCCAGCATTTT. Amino acids: CASSHPQGLQHF.

The chain uses TRBV30 and TRBJ1-6; D call uncertain. This CDR3 has 13 amino acids. Trimming took off 3 bases at V and 10 bases at J, with 13 bases between the two ends. Germline V gene sequence: CDR1 GTSNPN, CDR2 SVGIG (reference sequence). CDR3 protein: CAWRPRFGSPLHF. CDR3 nucleotides: TGTGCCTGGAGGCCCCGTTTTGGGTCACCCCTCCACTTT.

V usage is TRBV6-2 or TRBV6-3 and J usage is TRBJ2-1; unclear D gene. Germline V lookup: CDR1 MNHEY, CDR2 SVGEGT. This CDR3 is built from 15 residues. V shed 3 bases and J shed 6 bases, with 15 bases lying between them. CDR3 sequence (DNA): TGTGCCAGCAGTTATCTGTCCCCTCTGGGCAATGAGCAGTTCTTC. Protein sequence: CASSYLSPLGNEQFF.

The V call is TRBV24-1, the J call TRBJ2-1, with TRBD2 matching over 8 bases. The V gene's germline CDR1 is KGHDR and CDR2 SFDVKD. The CDR3 consists of 15 residues. The ends lost 4 bases at V and 3 bases at J; junction bases unmatched: 4. The DNA of the CDR3 is TGTGCCACCAGTGAGATAGCGGGAAGCTACAATGAGCAGTTCTTC. It codes for CATSEIAGSYNEQFF.

This clone showed up just a few times. The chain uses TRBV7-2 and TRBJ2-1, with D tentatively TRBD1 or TRBD2 (7 bases each). From germline, CDR1 is SGHTA and CDR2 FQGNSA. The CDR3 length is 14 residues. The V end was cut by 4 bases, the J end by 6 bases, with 13 bases between. The DNA of the CDR3 is TGTGCCAGCAGCTCCCAGGGGGGGGCCAATGAGCAGTTCTTC. It yields the protein CASSSQGGANEQFF.

The chain is built from TRBV3-1 (or the pseudogene TRBV3-2) and TRBJ2-1, with D perhaps being TRBD1 or TRBD2 (6 bases each). In germline, CDR1 is LGHDT, CDR2 YNNKEL (reference sequence). V was pared by 4 bases and J by 16 bases, with 17 bases between. CDR3 size: 12 residues. The chain's CDR3 is CASSPRDRGTFF. The CDR3 coding sequence is TGTGCCAGCAGCCCTAGGGACCGCGGGACATTCTTC.

This chain uses TRBV5-5 with TRBJ1-2; D remains unclear. Deletions cut 2 bases from V and 8 bases from J, with 10 bases between. The CDR3 has 12 residues. Germline CDR1 reads SGHKS; CDR2 reads YYEKEE (reference sequence). The CDR3 nucleotides are TGTGCCAGCAGCTTCCGATCGGGGGGCTACACCTTC. As protein: CASSFRSGGYTF.

The V gene is TRBV5-6, the J gene TRBJ1-2, with D possibly TRBD1 on 6 matching bases. This CDR3 comprises 16 residues. In germline, CDR1 is SGHDT, CDR2 YYEEEE. Trimming removed 5 bases from V and 6 bases from J, with 23 bases in between. This CDR3 is CASSLGGIRQGHGYTF. In DNA form, the CDR3 reads TGTGCCAGCAGTTTAGGGGGGATTCGGCAGGGCCATGGCTACACCTTC.

Concerning this clone: A junction end diverges from the germline sequence, so it may reflect a read error. The chain recombines TRBV5-1 with TRBJ2-2; 9 bases line up with TRBD1. The CDR3 totals 16 residues. CDR1 and CDR2 (germline): SGHRS, YFSETQ. CDR3 DNA sequence: TGCGCCAGCAGCTCACAGGGGGCGCAGAACGCCGGGGAGCTGTTTTTT. Translated, it gives CASSSQGAQNAGELFF.

This chain joins TRBV28 and TRBJ1-6, with D tentatively TRBD1 (5 bases). Germline V lookup: CDR1 MDHEN, CDR2 SYDVKM. The CDR3 contains 15 residues. V was shortened by 3 bases and J by 7 bases, with 13 bases between the two germline ends. The CDR3 spells CASSFGGTGNSPLHF. CDR3 sequence (DNA): TGTGCCAGCAGTTTTGGAGGGACGGGAAATTCACCCCTCCACTTT. The full variable domain, rest sourced from reference TRBV28 and TRBJ1-6, is DVKVTQSSRYLVKRTGEKVFLECVQDMDHENMFWYRQDPGLGLRLIYFSYDVKMKEKGDIPEGYSVSREKKERFSLILESASTNQTSMYLCASSFGGTGNSPLHFGNGTRLTVT.

The chain links TRBV6-5 to TRBJ2-7, with 14 bases fitting TRBD2. V trimming: 2 bases; J trimming: 4 bases; junction bases outside the gene matches: 4. This CDR3 spans 16 amino acids. Germline loops: CDR1 MNHEY, CDR2 SVGAGI. CDR3 residues: CASSYTGTSGSYEQYF. CDR3 nucleotides: TGTGCCAGCAGTTACACTGGGACTAGCGGGAGTTACGAGCAGTACTTC.

V gene TRBV5-1 combines with J gene TRBJ2-1; no clear D gene. The CDR3 totals 16 residues. The ends were cut back, 0 bases at V and 3 bases at J, with 13 bases in the middle. The V gene's germline CDR1 is SGHRS and CDR2 YFSETQ. For the CDR3, the DNA is TGCGCCAGCAGCTTGGCCGGCGCCGCACGCTACAATGAGCAGTTCTTC. Amino acid sequence: CASSLAGAARYNEQFF.

The V and J genes are TRBV2 and TRBJ1-5; D is possibly TRBD1 (5 bases). The CDR3 has 12 amino acids. CDR1 and CDR2 (germline): SNHLY, FYNNEI. Between the trimmed V and J ends, which lost 6 bases and 10 bases, there was a span of 13 bases. The CDR3: CASRETDGPQHF. CDR3 nucleotide sequence: TGTGCCAGCAGAGAGACAGATGGTCCCCAGCATTTT.

The chain is built from TRBV18 and TRBJ2-7, with TRBD1 identical over 8 bases. CDR3 length: 14 residues. V shed 5 bases, J shed 1 base, and the junction held 4 bases outside the gene matches. Looked up from germline, CDR1 is KGHSH and CDR2 is LQKENI. The CDR3 DNA sequence: TGTGCCAGCTCAACGGGACAGGCTTCCTACGAGCAGTACTTC. Translation: CASSTGQASYEQYF.

The rearrangement uses TRBV10-3 and TRBJ1-6, with unresolved D. Between the trimmed V and J ends, which lost 10 bases and 4 bases, there was a span of 14 bases. CDR1 and CDR2 from the germline V gene are ENHRY and SYGVKD. The CDR3 has 14 amino acids. The CDR3 sequence is CATGWQAYNSPLHF. The CDR3 nucleotides are TGTGCCACCGGGTGGCAGGCATATAATTCACCCCTCCACTTT.

The chain employs TRBV15 and TRBJ1-5; 7 nucleotides align to TRBD1. With V trimmed by 2 bases and J by 15 bases, 10 bases remained unmatched. CDR1 is LNHNV and CDR2 is YYDKDF in the germline V gene (reference sequence). This CDR3 region has 13 residues. CDR3 in amino acids: CATSRFQDRDRHF. In DNA form, the CDR3 reads TGTGCCACCAGCAGATTCCAAGACAGGGATAGGCATTTT.

The chain carries TRBV5-5 and TRBJ2-1; possible D gene TRBD1, 6 bases. Trimming pared 2 bases from V and 0 bases from J, leaving 12 bases between. The CDR3 runs to 16 residues. From germline, CDR1 is SGHKS and CDR2 YYEKEE (reference sequence). The CDR3 reads CASSLGGVLSYNEQFF. The CDR3 bases are TGTGCCAGCAGCTTAGGGGGAGTCCTCTCCTACAATGAGCAGTTCTTC.

This clone appeared a single time. V gene TRBV28 combines with J gene TRBJ2-7; 7 bases map to TRBD1. The CDR3 spans 14 residues. V gave up 3 bases and J gave up 2 bases; unmatched junction bases: 4. Per the germline V gene, CDR1 is MDHEN and CDR2 is SYDVKM. DNA of the CDR3: TGTGCCAGCAGTTTCCCAACAGGGGCCTACGAGCAGTACTTC. Translating gives CASSFPTGAYEQYF.

This sequence joins TRBV6-5 and TRBJ1-3; a possible D gene is TRBD1 (5 bases). The CDR3 totals 14 residues. Germline CDR1 reads MNHEY; CDR2 reads SVGAGI. Trimming removed 6 bases at V and 6 bases at J, with 15 bases between. CDR3 DNA sequence: TGTGCCAGCAGCCCCCCCGGGGGGGTAAACACCATATATTTT. Translation: CASSPPGGVNTIYF.

This clone was counted a few times. This chain uses TRBV20-1 with TRBJ1-2; the D gene is possibly TRBD1 (6 bases). The CDR3 consists of 11 residues. Germline CDR1 reads DFQATT; CDR2 reads SNEGSKA (reference sequence). The CDR3 nucleotides are TGCACCCCGGACAGCTTCTATGGCTACACCTTC. It encodes CTPDSFYGYTF.

The genes are TRBV5-1 and TRBJ1-5; D uncertain. Germline loops: CDR1 SGHRS, CDR2 YFSETQ. CDR3 size: 13 residues. The V gene lost 0 bases and the J gene lost 0 bases, with 1 base spanning the gap. CDR3 protein: CASSLDSNQPQHF. In DNA, the CDR3 is TGCGCCAGCAGCTTGGATAGCAATCAGCCCCAGCATTTT.